The 5 T cell receptor beta chains presented below share a single source sample, sequenced in a study of cytomegalovirus exposure and HLA in healthy donors. With 60 Vbeta and 13 Jbeta primers, the PCR was carried out. Repertoires were generated with immunoSEQ multiplex PCR, while TCRdb's copy carries only in-frame clones and drops some. The sample has roughly 150,000 clones; roughly 80% are singletons. The sequenced material came from PBMCs. These receptors were taken from a woman aged 50 to 60 in good health and CMV-seropositive.

The chain has TRBV6-1 and TRBJ2-1; 7 bases match TRBD1. Germline V lookup: CDR1 MNHNS, CDR2 SASEGT. Germline trimming cut 4 bases from V and 14 bases from J; bases unmatched to any gene: 5. This CDR3 spans 11 amino acids. Here the CDR3 reads CASSGRQGEFF. In nucleotides, the CDR3 is TGTGCCAGCAGTGGACGACAGGGAGAGTTCTTC.

This clone was seen a few times. The chain joins TRBV30 to TRBJ1-1, with a weak D call TRBD1 (5 bases). Trimming shortened V by 5 bases and J by 4 bases, and 14 bases separated the two germline ends. The CDR3 contains 13 residues. In germline, CDR1 is GTSNPN, CDR2 SVGIG (reference sequence). The CDR3 protein is CAWGYGGSTEAFF. The CDR3 DNA is TGTGCCTGGGGCTATGGGGGGAGCACTGAAGCTTTCTTT.

This chain uses TRBV7-2 with TRBJ1-4, with 7 bases fitting TRBD1. The trim removed 5 bases at V and 4 bases at J, leaving 4 bases unmatched. This CDR3 comprises 14 residues. CDR1 and CDR2 (germline): SGHTA, FQGNSA. The chain's CDR3 is CASSRDRYNEKLFF. In nucleotides, the CDR3 is TGTGCCAGCAGCCGGGACAGATATAATGAAAAACTGTTTTTT.

J is TRBJ2-1 and V is TRBV11-2; possible D gene TRBD2, 5 bases. Trimming took off 3 bases at V and 5 bases at J, with 8 bases between the two ends. Germline CDR1 reads SGHAT; CDR2 reads FQNNGV. The CDR3 spans 13 residues. The CDR3 loop is CASSFWGDNEQFF. The CDR3 coding sequence is TGTGCCAGCAGCTTTTGGGGAGACAATGAGCAGTTCTTC.

The J gene is TRBJ2-7, the V gene TRBV2; the D gene is possibly TRBD2 (5 bases). Germline CDR1 is SNHLY and CDR2 is FYNNEI. Trimming shortened V by 5 bases and J by 7 bases, and 12 bases separated the two germline ends. The CDR3 loop spans 12 amino acids. The CDR3 region is CASSSPSGEQYF. The CDR3 DNA sequence: TGTGCCAGCAGTAGTCCATCGGGGGAGCAGTACTTC.